The next 16 T cell receptor beta chains were all read from a single sample in a study of shared clonotypes between healthy human individuals. TCRdb's copy holds only in-frame clones and misses some; the assay was immunoSEQ multiplex PCR. This sample has approximately 2,000,000 clones; around 90% occur once, and the top ten carry about 0.41%. Sequenced sample: naive CD4+ T cells from PBMCs. Subset described: CD45RA+ positively selected. The receptor set was obtained from a man between 18 and 29 years old in good health. Some clones in this sample may be carry-over from other donors' samples.

Written as DNA, the CDR3 is TGTGCCAGCAGCTTAGCGCCACGGGGTGGTAATGAAAAACTGTTTTTT. Protein product: CASSLAPRGGNEKLFF. The gene calls are TRBV7-9 and TRBJ1-4; the D is unclear. V lost 0 bases to trimming and J lost 4 bases, with 12 bases between them. The germline gives CDR1 SEHNR, CDR2 FQNEAQ (reference sequence). This CDR3 spans 16 amino acids.

There are a few counts of this clone. The chain joins TRBV7-8 to TRBJ1-3; D gene ambiguous. Looked up from germline, CDR1 is SGHVS and CDR2 is FQNEAQ. V gave up 0 bases and J gave up 2 bases, with 2 bases separating them. CDR3 length: 13 amino acids. CDR3 amino acids: CASSLAAGNTIYF. The CDR3 DNA follows: TGTGCCAGCAGCTTAGCCGCTGGAAACACCATATATTTT.

V usage is TRBV6-5 and J usage is TRBJ2-7; 8 bases fit TRBD2. J gave up 7 bases and V 6 bases, and 8 bases lay outside the gene matches. CDR1 is MNHEY and CDR2 is SVGAGI in the germline V gene. This CDR3 is built from 13 residues. The CDR3 nucleotides read TGTGCCAGCAGAGGACTAGCCGGATTGGAGCAGTACTTC. Protein sequence: CASRGLAGLEQYF.

The rearrangement joins TRBV4-1 to TRBJ1-1; a possible D gene is TRBD1 (5 bases). The CDR3 extends over 17 amino acids. V was clipped by 3 bases and J by 1 base, with 18 bases between them. The germline gives CDR1 MGHRA, CDR2 YSYEKL. The CDR3 here is CASSHKLPGRTNTEAFF. CDR3 bases: TGCGCCAGCAGCCACAAGTTACCGGGACGGACGAACACTGAAGCTTTCTTT.

CDR3 DNA: TGCGCCAGCAGCTTGGGGCAGGGGGCGGCTAATTCACCCCTCCACTTT. This translates into CASSLGQGAANSPLHF. This rearrangement joins TRBV5-1 to TRBJ1-6; 8 bases align to TRBD1. The germline gives CDR1 SGHRS, CDR2 YFSETQ. The ends lost 0 bases at V and 6 bases at J; junction bases unmatched: 5. CDR3 length: 16 residues.

For this clone: The same CDR3 can be traced to other DNA sequences in this sample. The rearrangement joins TRBV5-1 to TRBJ2-1; D not resolved. CDR3 length equals 16 residues. Trimming took 1 base from V and 0 from J, leaving 11 bases between them. Germline-derived CDR1 and CDR2 are SGHRS and YFSETQ. CDR3 loop: CASSLSPLSSYNEQFF. The CDR3 DNA is TGCGCCAGCAGCTTGTCCCCCCTTAGCTCCTACAATGAGCAGTTCTTC.

The V gene is TRBV5-1, the J gene TRBJ2-3; perhaps TRBD1 as D (5 bases). Between the trimmed V and J ends, which lost 2 bases and 2 bases, there was a span of 18 bases. The germline V gene encodes CDR1 SGHRS and CDR2 YFSETQ. The CDR3 has 17 residues. CDR3 in amino acids: CASSLQPRVGATDTQYF. CDR3 coding DNA: TGCGCCAGCAGCTTACAACCCAGGGTTGGTGCCACAGATACGCAGTATTTT.

About this clone itself: Other DNA sequences within the sample encode an identical CDR3. The chain uses TRBV5-1 and TRBJ2-7, with 10 bases matching TRBD1. CDR1 is SGHRS, CDR2 YFSETQ, per germline. The CDR3 totals 13 residues. V was pared by 5 bases and J by 5 bases, with 4 bases of the junction left unmatched. This CDR3 is CASSRDRGDEQYF. The CDR3 DNA sequence: TGCGCCAGCAGTCGGGACAGGGGCGACGAGCAGTACTTC.

J is TRBJ1-2 and V is TRBV28; 9 bases align to TRBD1. Germline assignment: CDR1 MDHEN and CDR2 SYDVKM. The V segment lost 6 bases and the J segment 3 bases; nucleotides outside the gene matches: 5. This CDR3 has 14 residues. Here the CDR3 reads CASRGTGLDYGYTF. CDR3 coding DNA: TGTGCCAGCAGGGGGACAGGGTTGGACTATGGCTACACCTTC.

About this clone itself: Other DNA sequences in this sample translate to the same CDR3. The chain has TRBV2 and TRBJ2-7; 11 bases agree with TRBD2. CDR1 SNHLY and CDR2 FYNNEI come from the germline V gene. V shed 6 bases, J shed 3 bases, and the junction held 7 bases outside the gene matches. CDR3 length: 15 residues. The CDR3 nucleotides are TGTGCCAGCAGCGATGGACTAGCGGGCCTCTACGAGCAGTACTTC. The encoded protein is CASSDGLAGLYEQYF.

The chain's CDR3 is CASSQDNPRILAEAFF. CDR3 nucleotide sequence: TGCGCCAGCAGCCAAGACAACCCCAGGATTTTAGCCGAAGCTTTCTTT. The genes are TRBV4-1 and TRBJ1-1; D gene uncertain. The CDR3 consists of 16 residues. Germline V gene lookup returns CDR1 MGHRA and CDR2 YSYEKL. Trimming left V 0 bases short and J 8 bases short, with 19 bases between.

The rearrangement joins TRBV29-1 to TRBJ2-7; 10 bases map to TRBD1. This CDR3 is built from 16 residues. The V gene end was trimmed by 6 bases and the J gene end by 1 base; junction bases not matched to a gene: 12. CDR1 SQVTM and CDR2 ANQGSEA come from the germline V gene. The CDR3 is CSVLHRGDRGSYEQYF. The CDR3 DNA reads TGCAGCGTCCTACATCGAGGGGACAGGGGATCCTACGAGCAGTACTTC.

The chain is built from TRBV4-1 and TRBJ1-2, with a tentative D call TRBD1 (6 bases). CDR1 and CDR2 (germline): MGHRA, YSYEKL. The CDR3 totals 14 residues. V lost 4 bases to trimming and J lost 4 bases, with 13 bases between them. The CDR3 loop reads CASSRRTESYGYTF. In nucleotides, the CDR3 is TGCGCCAGCAGCCGTCGGACAGAGAGCTATGGCTACACCTTC.

V and J are TRBV4-1 and TRBJ2-1; D may be TRBD2 (5 bases). V lost 4 bases, J lost 7 bases, and 17 bases lay in between. CDR1 and CDR2 (germline): MGHRA, YSYEKL. CDR3 length: 15 residues. The CDR3 sequence: CASSLLGLGGNEQFF. Here the CDR3 DNA reads TGCGCCAGCAGCCTCCTCGGGCTAGGAGGTAATGAGCAGTTCTTC.

The chain joins TRBV11-1 to TRBJ1-2, with D possibly matching TRBD1 (6 bases). The V end was cut by 2 bases, the J end by 6 bases, with 10 bases between. The germline gives CDR1 SGHAT, CDR2 FQDESV (reference sequence). The CDR3 is 13 residues long. In DNA, the CDR3 is TGTGCCAGCAGCTTACAACAGGGACATGGCTACACCTTC. This encodes CASSLQQGHGYTF.

The V and J genes are TRBV27 and TRBJ1-2; D is unresolved. V was trimmed by 0 bases and J by 9 bases, leaving 14 bases between them. Germline lookup yields CDR1 MNHEY and CDR2 SMNVEV (reference sequence). The CDR3 spans 14 residues. The CDR3 region has the DNA TGTGCCAGCAGTTTATCCGGCGGACGTCCGAGCTACACCTTC. Translated, it gives CASSLSGGRPSYTF.